Listed here is a single TCR beta chain. Antigen specificity is unknown. Assay: immunoSEQ multiplex PCR; the TCRdb copy retains only in-frame clones and omits some. This sample yields 130,000 to 150,000 clones, of which nearly 90% are seen a single time; over 8.5% belongs to the top ten. The sample originates from a study of cytomegalovirus exposure and HLA in healthy donors. Overall study context: According to later analysis, the same platform produced the 120 validation and 666 first-cohort repertoires. Study-level results: The authors listed over 150 TCR beta chains as cytomegalovirus-associated. Through in vitro validation, three CMV-associated chains were shown to be specific for CMV antigens. Reported results showed that the classifier diagnosed cytomegalovirus status with high specificity and sensitivity.

Material for sequencing was PBMCs. This TCR was recovered from a woman under 30 in good health and CMV-seropositive.

The CDR3 DNA sequence: TGTGCCAGCAGTTTCGAGTTGGGAGCCGAGCAGTACTTC. This translates into CASSFELGAEQYF. The J gene is TRBJ2-7, the V gene TRBV6-4; a weak D match, TRBD2 (5 bases). The CDR3 covers 13 residues. Trimming removed 5 bases at V and 6 bases at J, with 14 bases between. Germline CDR1 is MRHNA and CDR2 is SNTAGT.